The clone carrying this T cell receptor beta chain has a count of ten or more. These data originate in a study of kidney transplant recipient with SARS-CoV-2 infection. TCRdb used MiXCR to reprocess the reads, holding one entry per CDR3 protein. The table shows under 300,000 distinct CDR3 sequences, with around 28% occurring only once. This sequence originates from a male patient aged 25-45 years who had COVID-19 and was a kidney transplant recipient. Part of the T cell pool may stem from the graft donor. The specimen comprised a blood sample, sampled at baseline and between days 110 and 120 from a kidney transplant recipient.

The CDR3: CASSVRHKAGKTYGYTF. In nucleotides, the CDR3 is TGTGCCAGCAGCGTCCGGCATAAGGCTGGAAAGACCTATGGCTACACCTTC. The chain carries TRBV11-1 and TRBJ1-2; D is unresolved. Germline CDR1 reads SGHAT; CDR2 reads FQDESV (reference sequence). V lost 5 bases and J lost 4, with 23 bases in between. The CDR3 spans 17 residues.